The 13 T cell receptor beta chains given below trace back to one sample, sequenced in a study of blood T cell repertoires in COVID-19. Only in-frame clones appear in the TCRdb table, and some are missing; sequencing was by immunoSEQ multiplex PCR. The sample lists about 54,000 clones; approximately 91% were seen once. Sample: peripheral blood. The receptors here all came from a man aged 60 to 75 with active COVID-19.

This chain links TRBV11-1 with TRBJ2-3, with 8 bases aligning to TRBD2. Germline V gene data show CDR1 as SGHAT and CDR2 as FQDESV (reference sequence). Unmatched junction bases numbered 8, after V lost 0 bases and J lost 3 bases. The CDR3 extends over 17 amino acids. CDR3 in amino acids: CASSLAFRTSRTDTQYF. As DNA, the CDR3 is TGTGCCAGCAGCTTAGCCTTTAGGACTAGCAGAACAGATACGCAGTATTTT.

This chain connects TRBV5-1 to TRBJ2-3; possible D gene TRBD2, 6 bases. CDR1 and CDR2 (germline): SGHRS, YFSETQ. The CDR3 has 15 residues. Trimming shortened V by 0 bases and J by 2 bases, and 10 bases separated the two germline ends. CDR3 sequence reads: CASSLGDFPTDTQYF. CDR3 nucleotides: TGCGCCAGCAGCTTGGGGGACTTCCCCACAGATACGCAGTATTTT.

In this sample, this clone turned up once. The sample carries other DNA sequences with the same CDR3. DNA for the CDR3: TGCGCCAGCAGCTTGTCTAGCGGGACCTACGAGCAGTACTTC. Its translation: CASSLSSGTYEQYF. J is TRBJ2-7 and V is TRBV5-1; 9 nucleotides align to TRBD2. The V and J ends lost 1 base and 2 bases, in that order; junction bases with no gene match: 1. Germline lookup yields CDR1 SGHRS and CDR2 YFSETQ. The CDR3 is made up of 14 amino acids. Variable domain in full (rest from reference TRBV5-1 and TRBJ2-7): KAGVTQTPRYLIKTRGQQVTLSCSPISGHRSVSWYQQTPGQGLQFLFEYFSETQRNKGNFPGRFSGRQFSNSRSEMNVSTLELGDSALYLCASSLSSGTYEQYFGPGTRLTVT.

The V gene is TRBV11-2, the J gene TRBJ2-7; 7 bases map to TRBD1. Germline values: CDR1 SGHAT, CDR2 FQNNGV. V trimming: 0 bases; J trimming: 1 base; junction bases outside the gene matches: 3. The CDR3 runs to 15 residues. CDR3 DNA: TGTGCCAGCAGCTTAGAGGTACAGGGGTCCTACGAGCAGTACTTC. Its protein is CASSLEVQGSYEQYF.

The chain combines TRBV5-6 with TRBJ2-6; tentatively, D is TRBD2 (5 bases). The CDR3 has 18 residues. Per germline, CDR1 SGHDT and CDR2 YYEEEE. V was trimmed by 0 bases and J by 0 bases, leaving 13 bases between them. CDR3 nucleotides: TGTGCCAGCAGCTTGGCCGGAGGCAGCCCCTCTGGGGCCAACGTCCTGACTTTC. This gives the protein CASSLAGGSPSGANVLTF. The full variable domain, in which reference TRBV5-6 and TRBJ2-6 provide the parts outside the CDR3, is DAGVTQSPTHLIKTRGQQVTLRCSPKSGHDTVSWYQQALGQGPQFIFQYYEEEERQRGNFPDRFSGHQFPNYSSELNVNALLLGDSALYLCASSLAGGSPSGANVLTFGAGSRLTVL.

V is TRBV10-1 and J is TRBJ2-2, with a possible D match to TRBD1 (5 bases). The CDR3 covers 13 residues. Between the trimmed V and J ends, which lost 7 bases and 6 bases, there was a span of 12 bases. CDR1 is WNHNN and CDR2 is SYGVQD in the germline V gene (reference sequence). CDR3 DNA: TGCGCCAGCATCGGTGAAGGGGCCGGGGAGCTGTTTTTT. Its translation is CASIGEGAGELFF.

The CDR3 DNA is TGTGCCAGCAGCTTAGACGCTAGCGGGAGTTTTGAGACCCAGTACTTC. Encoded protein: CASSLDASGSFETQYF. V and J are TRBV7-8 and TRBJ2-5; 10 bases match TRBD2. V shed 1 base and J 5 bases; nucleotides not matched to a gene: 7. The CDR3 runs to 16 residues. CDR1 and CDR2 (germline): SGHVS, FQNEAQ. The complete variable domain, with remaining parts taken from reference TRBV7-8 and TRBJ2-5, reads GAGVSQSPRYKVAKRGQDVALRCDPISGHVSLFWYQQALGQGPEFLTYFQNEAQLDKSGLPSDRFFAERPEGSVSTLKIQRTQQEDSAVYLCASSLDASGSFETQYFGPGTRLLVL.

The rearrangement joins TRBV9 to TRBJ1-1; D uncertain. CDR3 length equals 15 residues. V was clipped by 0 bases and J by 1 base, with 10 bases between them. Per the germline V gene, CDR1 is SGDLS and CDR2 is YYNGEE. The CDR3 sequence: CASSVASAGNTEAFF. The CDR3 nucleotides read TGTGCCAGCAGCGTAGCAAGTGCAGGGAACACTGAAGCTTTCTTT.

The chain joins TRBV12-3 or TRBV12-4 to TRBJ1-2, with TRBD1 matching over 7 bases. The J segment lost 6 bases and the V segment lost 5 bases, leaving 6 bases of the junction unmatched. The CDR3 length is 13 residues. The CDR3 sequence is CASSPGQQHGYTF. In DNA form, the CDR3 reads TGTGCCAGCAGTCCGGGACAGCAACATGGCTACACCTTC.

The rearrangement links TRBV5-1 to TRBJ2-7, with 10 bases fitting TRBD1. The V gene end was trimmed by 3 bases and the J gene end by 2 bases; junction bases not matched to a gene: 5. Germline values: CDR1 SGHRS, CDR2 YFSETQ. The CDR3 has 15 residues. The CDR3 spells CASSSLGQGTYEQYF. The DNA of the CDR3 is TGCGCCAGCAGCTCCCTGGGACAGGGGACCTACGAGCAGTACTTC.

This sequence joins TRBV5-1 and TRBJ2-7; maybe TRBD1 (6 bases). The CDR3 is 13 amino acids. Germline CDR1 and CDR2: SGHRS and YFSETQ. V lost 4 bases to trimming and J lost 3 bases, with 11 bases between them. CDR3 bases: TGCGCCAGCAGCGAAGGACAGCTCTACGAGCAGTACTTC. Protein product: CASSEGQLYEQYF.

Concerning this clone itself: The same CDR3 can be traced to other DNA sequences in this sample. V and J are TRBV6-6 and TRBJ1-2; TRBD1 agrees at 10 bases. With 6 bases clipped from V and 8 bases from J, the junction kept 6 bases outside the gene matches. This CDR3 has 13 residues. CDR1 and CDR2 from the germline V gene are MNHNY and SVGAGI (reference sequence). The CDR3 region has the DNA TGTGCCAGCAGCCGGGACAGGGGAGGCGGCTACACCTTC. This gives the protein CASSRDRGGGYTF.

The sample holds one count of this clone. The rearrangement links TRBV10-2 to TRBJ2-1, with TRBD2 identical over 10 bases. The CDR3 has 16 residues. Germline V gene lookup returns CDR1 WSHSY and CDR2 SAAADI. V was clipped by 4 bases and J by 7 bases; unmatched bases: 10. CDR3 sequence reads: CASSGLLAGTRNEQFF. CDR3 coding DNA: TGCGCCAGCAGTGGACTACTAGCGGGAACGCGAAATGAGCAGTTCTTC.